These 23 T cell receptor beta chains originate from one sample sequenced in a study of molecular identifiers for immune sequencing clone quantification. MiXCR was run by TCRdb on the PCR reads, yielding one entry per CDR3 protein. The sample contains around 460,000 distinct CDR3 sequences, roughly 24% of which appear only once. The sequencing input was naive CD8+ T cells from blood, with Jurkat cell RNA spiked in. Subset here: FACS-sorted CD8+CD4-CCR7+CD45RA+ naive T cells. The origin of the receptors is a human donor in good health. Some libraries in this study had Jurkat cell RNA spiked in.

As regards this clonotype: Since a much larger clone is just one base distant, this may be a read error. The CDR3 DNA sequence: TGTGCCAGCAGTTTAACAGGGGCACGGGGTACTGGAGCTTTCTTT. Its translation: CASSLTGARGTGAFF. The chain carries TRBV27 and TRBJ1-1; TRBD1 matches 7 bases. This CDR3 is built from 15 residues. The germline gives CDR1 MNHEY, CDR2 SMNVEV (reference sequence).

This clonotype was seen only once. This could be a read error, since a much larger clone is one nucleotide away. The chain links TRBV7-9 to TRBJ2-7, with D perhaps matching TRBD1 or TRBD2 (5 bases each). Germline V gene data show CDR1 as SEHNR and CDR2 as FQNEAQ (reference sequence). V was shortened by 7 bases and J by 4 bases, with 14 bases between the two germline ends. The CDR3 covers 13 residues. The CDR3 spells CASTGAGKYEQYF. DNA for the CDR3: TGTGCCAGCACCGGGGCCGGAAAGTACGAGCAGTACTTC.

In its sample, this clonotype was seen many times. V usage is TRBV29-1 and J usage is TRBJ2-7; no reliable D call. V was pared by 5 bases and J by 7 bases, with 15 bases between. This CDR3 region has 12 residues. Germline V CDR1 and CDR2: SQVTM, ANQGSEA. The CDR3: CSVIRTLGEQYF. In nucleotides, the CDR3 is TGCAGCGTTATCAGAACCTTGGGGGAGCAGTACTTC.

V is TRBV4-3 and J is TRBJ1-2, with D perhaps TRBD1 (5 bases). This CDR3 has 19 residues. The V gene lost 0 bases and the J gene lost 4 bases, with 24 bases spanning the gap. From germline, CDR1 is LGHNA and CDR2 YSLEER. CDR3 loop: CASSQDRIGRGTRGYGYTF. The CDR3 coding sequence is TGCGCCAGCAGCCAAGATAGAATAGGTAGAGGGACTCGGGGCTATGGCTACACCTTC.

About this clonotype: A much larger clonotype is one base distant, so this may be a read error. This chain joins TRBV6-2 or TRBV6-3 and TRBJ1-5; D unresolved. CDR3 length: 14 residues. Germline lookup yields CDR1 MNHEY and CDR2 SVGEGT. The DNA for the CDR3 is TGTGTCAGCAAAAGTTGGGCAGACCATCAGCCCCAGCATTTT. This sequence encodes CVSKSWADHQPQHF.

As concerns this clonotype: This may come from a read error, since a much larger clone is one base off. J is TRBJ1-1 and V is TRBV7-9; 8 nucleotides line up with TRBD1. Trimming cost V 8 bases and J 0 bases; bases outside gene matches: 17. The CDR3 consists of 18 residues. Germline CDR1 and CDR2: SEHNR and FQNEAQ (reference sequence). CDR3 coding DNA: TGTGCCAGCGGATCCCCTGGCAGGGGGCAATCATTGAACACTGAAGCTTTCTTT. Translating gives CASGSPGRGQSLNTEAFF. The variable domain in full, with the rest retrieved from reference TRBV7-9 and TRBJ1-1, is DTGVSQNPRHKITKRGQNVTFRCDPISEHNRLYWYRQTLGQGPEFLTYFQNEAQLEKSRLLSDRFSAERPKGSFSTLEIQRTEQGDSAMYLCASGSPGRGQSLNTEAFFGQGTRLTVV.

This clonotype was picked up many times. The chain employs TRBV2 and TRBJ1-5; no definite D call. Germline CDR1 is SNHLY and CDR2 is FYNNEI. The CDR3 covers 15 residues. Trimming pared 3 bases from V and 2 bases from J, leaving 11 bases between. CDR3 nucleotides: TGTGCCAGCAGTGATGCCGCGCGGGGCAATCAGCCCCAGCATTTT. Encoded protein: CASSDAARGNQPQHF.

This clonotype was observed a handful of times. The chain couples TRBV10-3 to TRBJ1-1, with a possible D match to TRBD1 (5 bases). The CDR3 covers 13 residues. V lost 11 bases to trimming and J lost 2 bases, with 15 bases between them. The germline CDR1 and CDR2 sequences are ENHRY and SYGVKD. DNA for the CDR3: TGTGCCGGAAGGGGTATTTCAAACACTGAAGCTTTCTTT. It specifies CAGRGISNTEAFF.

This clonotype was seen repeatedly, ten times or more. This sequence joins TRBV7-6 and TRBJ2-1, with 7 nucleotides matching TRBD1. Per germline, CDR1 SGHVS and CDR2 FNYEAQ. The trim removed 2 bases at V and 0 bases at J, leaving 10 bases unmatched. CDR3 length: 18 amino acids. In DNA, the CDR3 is TGTGCCAGCAGCTTACGCCGGGACAGACCGAGCTCCTACAATGAGCAGTTCTTC. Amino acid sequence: CASSLRRDRPSSYNEQFF.

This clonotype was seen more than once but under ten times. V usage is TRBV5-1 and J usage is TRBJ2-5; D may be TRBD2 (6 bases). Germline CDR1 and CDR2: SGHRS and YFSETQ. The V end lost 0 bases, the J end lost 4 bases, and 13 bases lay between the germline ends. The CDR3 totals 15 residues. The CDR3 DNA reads TGCGCCAGCAGCTTGGATGCGGGGATGCGAGAGACCCAGTACTTC. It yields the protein CASSLDAGMRETQYF.

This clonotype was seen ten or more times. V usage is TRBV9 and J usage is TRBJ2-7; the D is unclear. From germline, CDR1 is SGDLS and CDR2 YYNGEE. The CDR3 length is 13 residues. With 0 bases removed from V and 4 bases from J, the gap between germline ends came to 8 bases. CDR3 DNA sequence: TGTGCCAGCAGCGTAGCCCTAGGGTACGAGCAGTACTTC. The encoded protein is CASSVALGYEQYF.

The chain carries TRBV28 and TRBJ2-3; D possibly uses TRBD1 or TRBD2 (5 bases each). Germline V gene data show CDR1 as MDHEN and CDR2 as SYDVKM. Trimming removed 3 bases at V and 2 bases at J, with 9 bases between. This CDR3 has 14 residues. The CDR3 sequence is CASSFGTNTDTQYF. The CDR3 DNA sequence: TGTGCCAGCAGTTTCGGGACGAACACAGATACGCAGTATTTT.

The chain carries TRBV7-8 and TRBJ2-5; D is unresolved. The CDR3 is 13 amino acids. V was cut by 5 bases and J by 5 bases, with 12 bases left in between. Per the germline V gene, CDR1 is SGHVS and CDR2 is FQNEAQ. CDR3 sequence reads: CASSPPLWETQYF. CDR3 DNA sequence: TGTGCCAGCAGCCCCCCGTTGTGGGAGACCCAGTACTTC. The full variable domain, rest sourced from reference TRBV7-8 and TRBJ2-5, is GAGVSQSPRYKVAKRGQDVALRCDPISGHVSLFWYQQALGQGPEFLTYFQNEAQLDKSGLPSDRFFAERPEGSVSTLKIQRTQQEDSAVYLCASSPPLWETQYFGPGTRLLVL.

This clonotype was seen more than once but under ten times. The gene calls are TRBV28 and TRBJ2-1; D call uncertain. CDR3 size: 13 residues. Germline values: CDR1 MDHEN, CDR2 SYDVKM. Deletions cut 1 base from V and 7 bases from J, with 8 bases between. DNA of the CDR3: TGTGCCAGCAGTTTATTAGGTGAAAATGAGCAGTTCTTC. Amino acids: CASSLLGENEQFF.

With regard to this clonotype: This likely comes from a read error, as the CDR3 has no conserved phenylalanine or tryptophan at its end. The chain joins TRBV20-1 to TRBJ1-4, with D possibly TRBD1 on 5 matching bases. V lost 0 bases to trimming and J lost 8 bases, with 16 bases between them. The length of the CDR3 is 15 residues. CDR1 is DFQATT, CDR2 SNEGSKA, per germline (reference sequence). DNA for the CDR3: TGCAGTGCTAGAGATCAGGGCAGGGTGGTCGAAAAACTGTTTATT. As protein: CSARDQGRVVEKLFI.

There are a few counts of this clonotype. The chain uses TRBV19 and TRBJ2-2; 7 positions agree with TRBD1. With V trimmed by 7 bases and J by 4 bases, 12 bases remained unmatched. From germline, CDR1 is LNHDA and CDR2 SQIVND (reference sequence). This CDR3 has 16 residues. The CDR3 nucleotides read TGTGCCAGTAATCCCCCGACAGGGAGAGGCACCGGGGAGCTGTTTTTT. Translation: CASNPPTGRGTGELFF. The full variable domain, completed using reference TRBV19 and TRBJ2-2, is DGGITQSPKYLFRKEGQNVTLSCEQNLNHDAMYWYRQDPGQGLRLIYYSQIVNDFQKGDIAEGYSVSREKKESFPLTVTSAQKNPTAFYLCASNPPTGRGTGELFFGEGSRLTVL.

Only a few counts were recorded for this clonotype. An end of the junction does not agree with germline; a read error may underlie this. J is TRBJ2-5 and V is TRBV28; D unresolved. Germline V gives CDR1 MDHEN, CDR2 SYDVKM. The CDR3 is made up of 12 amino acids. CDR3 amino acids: CASKAPQEPQYF. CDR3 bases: TGTGCCAGCAAGGCTCCCCAAGAGCCCCAGTACTTC.

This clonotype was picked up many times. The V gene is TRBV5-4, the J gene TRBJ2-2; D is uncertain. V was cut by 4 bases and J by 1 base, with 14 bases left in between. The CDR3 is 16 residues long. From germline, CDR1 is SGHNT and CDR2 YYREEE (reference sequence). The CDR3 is CASSDWGSGNTGELFF. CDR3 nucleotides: TGTGCCAGCAGCGATTGGGGTTCGGGGAACACCGGGGAGCTGTTTTTT.

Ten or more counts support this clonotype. This chain's CDR3 is CASSQDRWISGNTIYF. The CDR3 DNA is TGCGCCAGCAGCCAAGATAGGTGGATCTCTGGAAACACCATATATTTT. The V and J genes are TRBV4-3 and TRBJ1-3; no definite D call. From germline, CDR1 is LGHNA and CDR2 YSLEER. The CDR3 length is 16 residues. V was clipped by 0 bases and J by 0 bases, with 9 bases between them.

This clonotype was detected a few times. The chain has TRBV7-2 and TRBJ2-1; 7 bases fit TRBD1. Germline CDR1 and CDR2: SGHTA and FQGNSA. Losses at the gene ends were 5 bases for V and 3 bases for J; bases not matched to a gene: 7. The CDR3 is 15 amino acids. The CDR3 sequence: CASSVGGSIYNEQFF. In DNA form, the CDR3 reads TGTGCCAGCAGCGTAGGGGGCAGTATCTACAATGAGCAGTTCTTC.

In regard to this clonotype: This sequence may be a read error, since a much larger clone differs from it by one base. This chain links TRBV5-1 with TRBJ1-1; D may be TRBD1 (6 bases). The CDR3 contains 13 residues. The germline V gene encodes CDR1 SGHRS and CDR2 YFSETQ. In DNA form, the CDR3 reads TGCGCCGGCAGCTTGAACACAGGGACTGAAGCTTTCTTT. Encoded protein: CAGSLNTGTEAFF.

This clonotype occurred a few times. Here the CDR3 reads CSARDRGDRPNTEAFF. CDR3 sequence (DNA): TGCAGTGCTAGAGATCGAGGGGACAGACCAAACACTGAAGCTTTCTTT. The genes are TRBV20-1 and TRBJ1-1; the match to TRBD1 covers 7 bases. The trim removed 0 bases at V and 2 bases at J, leaving 9 bases unmatched. The CDR3 is 16 amino acids. Germline V gives CDR1 DFQATT, CDR2 SNEGSKA (reference sequence).

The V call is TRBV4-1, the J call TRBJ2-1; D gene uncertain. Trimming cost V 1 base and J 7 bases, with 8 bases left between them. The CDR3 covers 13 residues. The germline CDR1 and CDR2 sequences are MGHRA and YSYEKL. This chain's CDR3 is CASSQVFSNEQFF. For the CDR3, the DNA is TGCGCCAGCAGCCAAGTATTCTCGAATGAGCAGTTCTTC.